This entry is about one T cell receptor (beta chain). There is no known antigen for this receptor. Base qualities are missing; no much larger clone stands one base away. Reading from cysteine to phenylalanine, the CDR3 counts 13 amino acids. The retained sequence is limited to the CDR3, 39 bases, with the frame set at the first base. The junction carries 15 bases between V and J, which are trimmed by 2 bases and 11 bases respectively. According to the germline V gene, CDR1 reads MGHRA and CDR2 reads YSYEKL. This entry comes from a study of T cell repertoires in cytomegalovirus infection (dated by TCRdb to about 2019). Background on the whole study: The peptide stimulations were aimed at well-studied HLA-B-restricted epitopes as well as recently identified HLA-C-restricted CMV epitopes, whose presentation resists viral immunomodulation. The HLA type of each donor mattered for the analysis, because public TCR beta signatures pointed to carriage of CMV infection along with the matching HLA type. Findings and caveats that apply to the study as a whole: The ex vivo response was dominated by HLA-C-restricted CMV-specific TCR beta clonotypes, which also provided the single most frequent clonotype in two of eight donors. Carriers of CMV infection plus the relevant HLA type were discriminated by the cumulative frequency of public TCR beta family members in the study cohort and in an independent roughly 400-donor cohort.

These reads were obtained on an Illumina HiSeq 1500. Using fastp trimming at Q25 and MiXCR clonotype assembly, TCRdb reanalyzed the public sequencing data and kept in-frame beta chains. Records with the same CDR3 protein are collapsed into one entry carrying the most frequent genes and DNA. The sample includes about 920,000 distinct CDR3 sequences, with around 30% observed a single time. More than 13% of the sample is taken by the ten largest. According to the study, the label for this sample's treatment or condition signals: in vitro stimulation with specific CMV peptide epitopes to enrich CMV-specific T cells.

The chain employs TRBV4-1 and TRBJ1-2; tentative D gene TRBD1, with 5 bases matching. The material sequenced was cultured CD8+ T cells from PBMCs, taken from culture after CMV antigen stimulation. The clonotype comes from a human donor in good health (CMV status not recorded). Some clones in this sample may be carry-over from other donors' samples. Here the CDR3 is given as CASSQMTGTRYTF. The DNA reads TGCGCCAGCAGCCAAATGACCGGGACGAGGTACACCTTC.